This T cell receptor beta chain was recovered during a study of cytotoxic CD8 clonotypes in ibrutinib-treated CLL. Study-wide findings and caveats: Sustained-remission and progressing patients were not sampled at matched times. Under treatment, the uncommon public clonotypes either contracted or remained stable.

Target depth was 1 in 200,000 to 1 in 1 million T cells, about 10x per clonotype. The method was immunoSEQ multiplex PCR; TCRdb's version includes in-frame clones alone and lacks a portion of them. The table has about 76,000 clones, approximately 86% seen once. As input for TCR beta libraries, approximately 1.9 micrograms of genomic DNA came from cryopreserved PBMCs. As for this clone: Its antigen is not identified.

This CDR3 has 15 residues. V was clipped by 0 bases and J by 5 bases; unmatched bases: 4. Germline CDR1 and CDR2: SGHRS and YFSETQ. The sequences come from PBMCs, collected before ibrutinib treatment. The TCR sequence derives from a human donor with chronic lymphocytic leukemia. The rearrangement joins TRBV5-1 to TRBJ2-1; the match to TRBD2 covers 8 bases. The CDR3 is CASSLAGTRNNEQFF. CDR3 DNA: TGCGCCAGCAGCTTGGCGGGGACTAGAAACAATGAGCAGTTCTTC. The whole variable domain, filled in from reference TRBV5-1 and TRBJ2-1, reads KAGVTQTPRYLIKTRGQQVTLSCSPISGHRSVSWYQQTPGQGLQFLFEYFSETQRNKGNFPGRFSGRQFSNSRSEMNVSTLELGDSALYLCASSLAGTRNNEQFFGPGTRLTVL.